The 31 T cell receptor beta chains below come from one sample, sequenced in a study of neoadjuvant nivolumab and ipilimumab in lung cancer. The repertoire was sequenced with immunoSEQ multiplex PCR; TCRdb's copy has only in-frame clones and lacks some. The data contain over 6,000 clones, over 80% of them singletons. The sample here was tumor tissue, taken after neoadjuvant nivolumab, alone or with ipilimumab, at or shortly before surgery. The receptors come from an adult with non-small cell lung cancer.

The chain uses TRBV19 and TRBJ1-6; weak D call: TRBD1 (5 bases). There are 14 residues in the CDR3. Germline loops: CDR1 LNHDA, CDR2 SQIVND (reference sequence). V was cut by 2 bases and J by 6 bases, with 8 bases left in between. The CDR3 reads CASSIQGINSPLHF. CDR3 DNA sequence: TGTGCCAGTAGTATACAGGGAATTAATTCACCCCTCCACTTT.

A remark on this clone: This CDR3 is also generated by other DNA sequences in the sample. CDR3 nucleotides: TGTGCCAGCAGCCCCCGGACTAGCGGGGCTTACGAGCAGTACTTC. Translating it yields CASSPRTSGAYEQYF. V and J are TRBV11-2 and TRBJ2-7; 12 nucleotides align to TRBD2. The CDR3 covers 15 residues. Trimming removed 5 bases from V and 4 bases from J; junction bases left unmatched: 6. Germline-derived CDR1 and CDR2 are SGHAT and FQNNGV.

This clone came up a few times. V usage is TRBV7-3 and J usage is TRBJ2-2, with D perhaps TRBD2 (6 bases). V lost 1 base and J 1 base, leaving 10 bases between the germline ends. Germline-derived CDR1 and CDR2 are SGHTA and FQGTGA. The CDR3 has 16 residues. CDR3 loop: CASSLNGGKNTGELFF. In nucleotides, the CDR3 is TGTGCCAGCAGCTTAAATGGGGGGAAGAACACCGGGGAGCTGTTTTTT.

The chain recombines TRBV6-1 with TRBJ2-7; TRBD2 matches 7 bases. With V trimmed by 1 base and J by 4 bases, 7 bases remained unmatched. CDR3 size: 15 residues. The germline gives CDR1 MNHNS, CDR2 SASEGT. As DNA, the CDR3 is TGTGCCAGCAGTGAAGACGGGGGGAATGGGTACGAGCAGTACTTC. Amino acid sequence: CASSEDGGNGYEQYF.

This clone was detected a few times. The rearrangement joins TRBV10-1 to TRBJ2-6, with 8 bases lining up with TRBD1. With V trimmed by 4 bases and J by 0 bases, 11 bases remained unmatched. This CDR3 contains 19 residues. Germline-derived CDR1 and CDR2 are WNHNN and SYGVQD (reference sequence). CDR3: CASSGKRDRNVSGANVLTF. CDR3 bases: TGCGCCAGCAGTGGGAAAAGGGACAGGAACGTCTCTGGGGCCAACGTCCTGACTTTC.

Here the CDR3 reads CASRPGQGSYYEQYF. CDR3 coding DNA: TGCGCCAGCAGGCCGGGACAGGGGTCTTACTACGAGCAGTACTTC. The chain uses TRBV5-1 and TRBJ2-7, with 10 bases lining up with TRBD1. Unmatched junction bases numbered 8, after V lost 5 bases and J lost 3 bases. The germline CDR1 and CDR2 sequences are SGHRS and YFSETQ. The CDR3 consists of 15 residues.

J is TRBJ1-2 and V is TRBV6-6, with unresolved D. V lost 0 bases and J 4 bases, leaving 12 bases between the germline ends. CDR3 length: 15 residues. The germline gives CDR1 MNHNY, CDR2 SVGAGI (reference sequence). CDR3 residues: CASSYSNAPLYGYTF. The DNA of the CDR3 is TGTGCCAGCAGTTACTCGAACGCACCCCTCTATGGCTACACCTTC.

The chain recombines TRBV7-9 with TRBJ1-1; no clear D. Per germline, CDR1 SEHNR and CDR2 FQNEAQ (reference sequence). Trimming left V 7 bases short and J 7 bases short, with 19 bases between. The length of the CDR3 is 14 residues. CDR3 in amino acids: CASIKHGGVVEAFF. For the CDR3, the DNA is TGTGCCAGCATTAAACACGGAGGCGTGGTTGAAGCTTTCTTT.

This chain joins TRBV5-5 and TRBJ1-1; the D gene is possibly TRBD1 (6 bases). The V end was cut by 1 base, the J end by 1 base, with 11 bases between. The CDR3 runs 15 residues. Germline V gives CDR1 SGHKS, CDR2 YYEKEE (reference sequence). The CDR3 region is CASSLLSRGNTEAFF. CDR3 coding DNA: TGTGCCAGCAGCTTGCTGAGCAGGGGGAACACTGAAGCTTTCTTT.

Here the CDR3 reads CASSQVWGVRASNQPQHF. The CDR3 DNA follows: TGCGCCAGCAGCCAAGTCTGGGGGGTGAGAGCTAGCAATCAGCCCCAGCATTTT. The rearrangement uses TRBV4-1 and TRBJ1-5; D possibly corresponds to TRBD1 (5 bases). The CDR3 has 18 residues. Germline CDR1 reads MGHRA; CDR2 reads YSYEKL. Trimming stripped 1 base from V and 0 bases from J, with 16 bases between.

V usage is TRBV5-1 and J usage is TRBJ2-2, with D perhaps TRBD1 (5 bases). CDR1 SGHRS and CDR2 YFSETQ come from the germline V gene. V was shortened by 4 bases and J by 0 bases, with 10 bases between the two germline ends. CDR3 length equals 15 residues. CDR3 DNA sequence: TGCGCCAGCAGCGCGACAGCTTCGAACACCGGGGAGCTGTTTTTT. Its translation: CASSATASNTGELFF.

The gene calls are TRBV25-1 and TRBJ1-1; 9 bases fit TRBD1. Germline lookup yields CDR1 MGHDK and CDR2 SYGVNS. The CDR3 totals 16 residues. V lost 8 bases to trimming and J lost 2 bases; unmatched junction nucleotides: 12. CDR3 amino acids: CASWGGSTGGNTEAFF. In nucleotides, the CDR3 is TGTGCCAGCTGGGGCGGGTCGACAGGGGGTAACACTGAAGCTTTCTTT.

J is TRBJ1-1 and V is TRBV5-6, with 8 bases that match TRBD1. In germline, CDR1 is SGHDT, CDR2 YYEEEE. After removal of 4 bases from V and 4 bases from J, the junction contained 6 bases not matched to a gene. The CDR3 contains 14 residues. CDR3 sequence reads: CASSHQGAGTEAFF. In DNA form, the CDR3 reads TGTGCCAGCAGCCATCAGGGGGCTGGCACTGAAGCTTTCTTT.

This chain joins TRBV18 and TRBJ1-2, with D perhaps matching TRBD1 (5 bases). Trimming stripped 3 bases from V and 6 bases from J, with 11 bases between. Germline CDR1 and CDR2: KGHSH and LQKENI. This CDR3 contains 13 residues. The DNA for the CDR3 is TGTGCCAGCTCACCCAGGGAGGTGCATGGCTACACCTTC. It yields the protein CASSPREVHGYTF.

V and J are TRBV2 and TRBJ1-5, with D possibly being TRBD1 (5 bases). The CDR3 covers 14 residues. Trimming took off 3 bases at V and 7 bases at J, with 13 bases between the two ends. Germline values: CDR1 SNHLY, CDR2 FYNNEI. CDR3 sequence reads: CASSDRGWGQPQHF. The CDR3 nucleotides read TGTGCCAGCAGTGACCGCGGGTGGGGGCAGCCCCAGCATTTT.

The rearrangement joins TRBV2 to TRBJ1-4; perhaps TRBD1 as D (6 bases). Trimming cost V 7 bases and J 5 bases, with 14 bases left between them. This CDR3 region has 14 residues. The germline V gene has CDR1 SNHLY and CDR2 FYNNEI. This chain's CDR3 is CASNQGRGNEKLFF. The CDR3 DNA follows: TGTGCCAGCAACCAGGGGAGGGGCAATGAAAAACTGTTTTTT.

The chain employs TRBV11-3 and TRBJ1-1; no clear D gene. Per the germline V gene, CDR1 is SGHNT and CDR2 is YENEEA. V shed 1 base and J shed 1 base, with 7 bases lying between them. This CDR3 is built from 14 residues. CDR3 region: CASSLGSRNTEAFF. CDR3 in DNA: TGTGCCAGCAGCTTAGGAAGCAGGAACACTGAAGCTTTCTTT.

This clone has just a few counts. This chain links TRBV5-1 with TRBJ1-4; 9 bases agree with TRBD1. Per the germline V gene, CDR1 is SGHRS and CDR2 is YFSETQ. The length of the CDR3 is 19 residues. The V and J ends lost 5 bases and 2 bases, in that order; junction bases with no gene match: 16. The CDR3 sequence is CASRPRVGQGSDTNEKLFF. CDR3 nucleotides: TGCGCCAGCAGACCCCGCGTTGGACAGGGGAGTGACACTAATGAAAAACTGTTTTTT.

The chain joins TRBV7-2 to TRBJ1-6, with a tentative D call TRBD1 (5 bases). Per the germline V gene, CDR1 is SGHTA and CDR2 is FQGNSA. V lost 1 base and J 7 bases, leaving 20 bases between the germline ends. CDR3 length equals 18 residues. The CDR3 coding sequence is TGTGCCAGCAGCTTAGTTCGGGGGGGACGTGGGGCGAATTCACCCCTCCACTTT. Encoded protein: CASSLVRGGRGANSPLHF. Drawing the rest from reference TRBV7-2 and TRBJ1-6, the complete variable domain is GAGVSQSPSNKVTEKGKDVELRCDPISGHTALYWYRQSLGQGLEFLIYFQGNSAPDKSGLPSDRFSAERTGGSVSTLTIQRTQQEDSAVYLCASSLVRGGRGANSPLHFGNGTRLTVT.

V gene TRBV5-4 combines with J gene TRBJ2-1, with a tentative D call TRBD1 (5 bases). CDR3 length: 17 residues. Deletions cut 3 bases from V and 6 bases from J, with 22 bases between. Germline CDR1 and CDR2: SGHNT and YYREEE (reference sequence). CDR3 in amino acids: CASSSILKDKGLNEQFF. The CDR3 DNA is TGTGCCAGCAGCTCAATACTCAAGGACAAGGGGCTCAATGAGCAGTTCTTC.

The chain carries TRBV5-1 and TRBJ2-3; weak D call: TRBD1 (6 bases). Germline values: CDR1 SGHRS, CDR2 YFSETQ. The CDR3 totals 15 residues. Trimming shortened V by 4 bases and J by 5 bases, and 17 bases separated the two germline ends. The CDR3 loop reads CASSIGDTQVDTQYF. The DNA for the CDR3 is TGCGCCAGCAGCATAGGGGACACTCAGGTAGATACGCAGTATTTT.

The V gene is TRBV18, the J gene TRBJ2-7; 9 bases map to TRBD1. Germline V gene lookup returns CDR1 KGHSH and CDR2 LQKENI. The CDR3 runs 16 residues. Trimming removed 4 bases from V and 1 base from J; junction bases left unmatched: 8. The chain's CDR3 is CASSLGTGLGSYEQYF. The CDR3 DNA is TGTGCCAGCTCACTCGGGACAGGGCTTGGGTCCTACGAGCAGTACTTC.

This clone was counted once. The V gene is TRBV6-5, the J gene TRBJ1-2; no clear D gene. The CDR3 is 14 amino acids. The germline gives CDR1 MNHEY, CDR2 SVGAGI. Deletions cut 2 bases from V and 0 bases from J, with 7 bases between. The CDR3 nucleotides read TGTGCCAGCAGTTACAAAGGACCTAACTATGGCTACACCTTC. Its translation: CASSYKGPNYGYTF.

This clone has just a few counts. The CDR3 region has the DNA TGTGCCAGCAGTCCGGCGGTGGGGGAGCAGTACTTC. As protein: CASSPAVGEQYF. The chain links TRBV6-5 to TRBJ2-7; D call uncertain. Germline CDR1 and CDR2: MNHEY and SVGAGI. The CDR3 has 12 residues. The germline V and J ends were trimmed by 5 bases and 7 bases, with 12 bases remaining between them.

The rearrangement uses TRBV27 and TRBJ1-6; 9 bases align to TRBD1. The ends lost 6 bases at V and 9 bases at J; junction bases unmatched: 6. The CDR3 is made up of 14 amino acids. The germline gives CDR1 MNHEY, CDR2 SMNVEV (reference sequence). The CDR3 DNA follows: TGTGCCAGCAGGCCCGGGACAGGGTTTTCACCCCTCCACTTT. It encodes CASRPGTGFSPLHF.

This sequence joins TRBV2 and TRBJ1-6; possibly TRBD1 for D (5 bases). Germline-derived CDR1 and CDR2 are SNHLY and FYNNEI. CDR3 length: 14 residues. V lost 2 bases and J lost 6, with 8 bases in between. The CDR3 sequence is CASSERGLNSPLHF. CDR3 in DNA: TGTGCCAGCAGTGAACGGGGACTTAATTCACCCCTCCACTTT.

J is TRBJ1-1 and V is TRBV5-1; 10 bases are shared with TRBD1. Losses at the gene ends were 0 bases for V and 5 bases for J; bases not matched to a gene: 4. The germline V gene has CDR1 SGHRS and CDR2 YFSETQ. The CDR3 sequence is 15 residues long. In DNA, the CDR3 is TGCGCCAGCAGCTTGGGGGACAGGGGCTGGACTGAAGCTTTCTTT. Translation gives CASSLGDRGWTEAFF.

A single count supports this clone. The chain uses TRBV10-3 and TRBJ2-7, with D possibly matching TRBD1 (6 bases). The V and J ends lost 6 bases and 0 bases respectively, with 12 bases between them. The length of the CDR3 is 14 residues. The germline V gene encodes CDR1 ENHRY and CDR2 SYGVKD. This CDR3 reads CAISSRGSSYEQYF. CDR3 nucleotide sequence: TGTGCCATCAGCTCCAGGGGATCCTCCTACGAGCAGTACTTC.

The chain links TRBV11-2 to TRBJ2-3, with 13 bases lining up with TRBD2. The V and J ends lost 0 bases and 0 bases, in that order; junction bases with no gene match: 3. This CDR3 comprises 18 residues. The V gene's germline CDR1 is SGHAT and CDR2 FQNNGV. The CDR3 region has the DNA TGTGCCAGCAGCTTAGAACTAGCGGGGGGGCTTAGCACAGATACGCAGTATTTT. It translates to CASSLELAGGLSTDTQYF.

The CDR3 region has the DNA TGTGCCAGCAGCCTTGAGCGGACCAGTGCGTATTTT. Protein product: CASSLERTSAYF. This sequence joins TRBV5-4 and TRBJ2-3, with D possibly matching TRBD2 (5 bases). The CDR3 is made up of 12 amino acids. Germline V lookup: CDR1 SGHNT, CDR2 YYREEE (reference sequence). V was cut by 4 bases and J by 14 bases, with 17 bases left in between.

This chain joins TRBV25-1 and TRBJ1-1; D unresolved. The germline V and J ends were trimmed by 4 bases and 5 bases, with 17 bases remaining between them. This CDR3 has 15 residues. Per germline, CDR1 MGHDK and CDR2 SYGVNS. The CDR3 region has the DNA TGTGCCAGCAGTGCCCGGTGGGCGGGTCGGACTGAAGCTTTCTTT. Protein product: CASSARWAGRTEAFF.